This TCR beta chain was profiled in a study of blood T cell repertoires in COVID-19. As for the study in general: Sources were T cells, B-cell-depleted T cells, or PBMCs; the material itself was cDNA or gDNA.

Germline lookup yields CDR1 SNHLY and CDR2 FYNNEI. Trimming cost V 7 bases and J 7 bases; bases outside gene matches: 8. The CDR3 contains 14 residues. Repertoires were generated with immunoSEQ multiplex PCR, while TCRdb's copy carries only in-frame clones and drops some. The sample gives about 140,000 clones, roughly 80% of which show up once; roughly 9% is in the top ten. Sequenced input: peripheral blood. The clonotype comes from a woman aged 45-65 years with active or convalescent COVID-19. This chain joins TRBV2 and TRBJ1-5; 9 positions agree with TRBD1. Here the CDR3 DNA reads TGTGCCAGCATGATGGGACAGGGACCACAGCCCCAGCATTTT. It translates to CASMMGQGPQPQHF.